These T cell receptor beta chains were read from a single sample in a study of cytomegalovirus exposure and HLA in healthy donors. The protocol was immunoSEQ multiplex PCR, while the TCRdb copy is restricted to in-frame clones and leaves out a portion. The sample shows about 140,000 clones, roughly 78% of them seen only once. The sequencing sample was made of PBMCs. The receptors shown here come from a man aged 18 to 29 in good health and CMV-seropositive. The conserved cysteine and the conserved F or W are not part of the CDR3 here. Where a row states a size, it is once, few, many or the class of an expanded clone; other rows omit it.

J: TRBJ2-7
size: few
V: TRBV15
CDR3: ATSRGGPREQY

J: TRBJ2-7
size: few
V: TRBV27
CDR3: ASSSLQVYSYEQY

J: -
size: -
V: TRBV5-1
CDR3: ASSFSYEQY

J: TRBJ2-1
size: once
V: TRBV29-1
CDR3: SVASARVDEQF

J: TRBJ2-4
size: -
V: TRBV10-2
CDR3: ASSEPGNIQY

J: TRBJ2-4
size: -
V: TRBV23-1
CDR3: ASSQYSRRGGTKNIQY

J: TRBJ2-1
size: -
V: TRBV7-2
CDR3: ASSLGPGTSGNEQF

J: TRBJ1-5
size: few
V: TRBV7-9
CDR3: ASSSEGEGNQPQH

J: TRBJ1-4
size: -
V: TRBV7-8
CDR3: ASSLADATNEKLF

J: TRBJ1-2
size: -
V: TRBV7-9
CDR3: ASSFTGEPNYGYT

J: TRBJ1-1
size: -
V: TRBV5-1
CDR3: ASSLKQGGMNTEAF

J: TRBJ1-1
size: -
V: TRBV19
CDR3: ASSIGGENTEAF

J: TRBJ2-1
size: -
V: TRBV28
CDR3: ASGHNEQF

J: TRBJ2-1
size: -
V: TRBV13
CDR3: ASSLGLNNEQF

J: TRBJ2-3
size: few
V: TRBV7-9
CDR3: ASSLSGWATQY

J: TRBJ1-2
size: -
V: TRBV28
CDR3: ASREGLANYGYT